These 6 T cell receptor beta chains were all obtained from the same sample, sequenced in a study of lymphopenia after photon versus proton radiotherapy. The assay was immunoSEQ multiplex PCR, and TCRdb's table has in-frame clones only and misses some. The sample has about 83,000 clones, 83% seen once. Sequences were derived from peripheral blood, sampled from a patient treated with proton-based radiotherapy. The receptors stem from a man aged 55 to 70 with pancreatic cancer.

The chain joins TRBV5-1 to TRBJ2-3; weak D call: TRBD1 (6 bases). This CDR3 spans 20 amino acids. Per germline, CDR1 SGHRS and CDR2 YFSETQ. Trimming pared 0 bases from V and 0 bases from J, leaving 23 bases between. Written as DNA, the CDR3 is TGCGCCAGCAGCTTGGGAGAAACTGGGGGCGTTGTAGGTAGCACAGATACGCAGTATTTT. Its translation: CASSLGETGGVVGSTDTQYF.

The rearrangement uses TRBV6-5 and TRBJ2-7, with 7 bases matching TRBD1. CDR1 is MNHEY, CDR2 SVGAGI, per germline. After removal of 5 bases from V and 5 bases from J, the junction contained 6 bases not matched to a gene. The CDR3 has 13 amino acids. The CDR3 nucleotides read TGTGCCAGCAGTGACAGGGTAACCAACGAGCAGTACTTC. Translation gives CASSDRVTNEQYF.

V usage is TRBV5-5 and J usage is TRBJ2-7, with 8 nucleotides matching TRBD1. CDR3 length equals 14 residues. V was clipped by 4 bases and J by 4 bases; unmatched bases: 7. CDR1 SGHKS and CDR2 YYEKEE come from the germline V gene (reference sequence). Here the CDR3 reads CASSRQQGVYEQYF. The CDR3 DNA follows: TGTGCCAGCAGCAGACAACAGGGGGTGTACGAGCAGTACTTC.

The chain has TRBV5-1 and TRBJ2-2, with D possibly matching TRBD1 (6 bases). Germline values: CDR1 SGHRS, CDR2 YFSETQ. Trimming left V 4 bases short and J 6 bases short, with 13 bases between. The CDR3 is 14 residues long. In DNA, the CDR3 is TGCGCCAGCAGCCCCGCAGGGGATCCCGGGGAGCTGTTTTTT. It codes for CASSPAGDPGELFF.

CDR3 protein: CASSDGPGGQYF. Here the CDR3 DNA reads TGTGCCAGTAGTGACGGACCCGGCGGGCAGTACTTC. V usage is TRBV19 and J usage is TRBJ2-7, with D unresolved. Germline CDR1 and CDR2: LNHDA and SQIVND (reference sequence). There are 12 residues in the CDR3. The ends were cut back, 5 bases at V and 9 bases at J, with 14 bases in the middle.

The genes are TRBV28 and TRBJ2-6; a possible D gene is TRBD1 (6 bases). The CDR3 runs to 17 residues. Per the germline V gene, CDR1 is MDHEN and CDR2 is SYDVKM. Trimming removed 2 bases at V and 0 bases at J, with 11 bases between. The chain's CDR3 is CASSLAGAYSGANVLTF. In DNA form, the CDR3 reads TGTGCCAGCAGTTTAGCAGGGGCCTACTCTGGGGCCAACGTCCTGACTTTC. The variable domain in full, with the rest retrieved from reference TRBV28 and TRBJ2-6, is DVKVTQSSRYLVKRTGEKVFLECVQDMDHENMFWYRQDPGLGLRLIYFSYDVKMKEKGDIPEGYSVSREKKERFSLILESASTNQTSMYLCASSLAGAYSGANVLTFGAGSRLTVL.